Each of the 4 T cell receptor beta chains below was sequenced from the same sample in a study of CD8 T cells in ankylosing spondylitis. TCRdb analysed the 5' RACE reads with MiXCR anew, one entry per CDR3 protein. Here the sample spans 300,000 to 350,000 distinct CDR3 sequences, around 20% being singletons. The sequencing input was blood, either unsorted or a sorted T cell fraction (not recorded which). These TCRs come from a female donor with ankylosing spondylitis or in good health (not recorded which).

This clonotype showed up just a few times. The chain has TRBV20-1 and TRBJ2-1; D not certain. The CDR3 is 11 amino acids. V was clipped by 5 bases and J by 6 bases, with 8 bases between them. The V gene's germline CDR1 is DFQATT and CDR2 SNEGSKA (reference sequence). DNA for the CDR3: TGCAGTGCTGCCAAGGGCAATGAGCAGTTCTTC. Its protein is CSAAKGNEQFF.

The chain employs TRBV5-1 and TRBJ2-5; 7 bases match TRBD2. The CDR3 runs to 14 residues. Germline CDR1 reads SGHRS; CDR2 reads YFSETQ. J lost 2 bases, V lost 0 bases, and 1 base had no gene match. The CDR3 DNA reads TGCGCCAGCAGCTTGGCCGGGAGGCAAGAGACCCAGTACTTC. Translation: CASSLAGRQETQYF.

In this sample, this clonotype turned up many times. This chain connects TRBV29-1 to TRBJ2-3; D not resolved. The CDR3 is made up of 11 amino acids. Germline CDR1 and CDR2: SQVTM and ANQGSEA. The V and J ends lost 4 bases and 6 bases respectively, with 8 bases between them. The CDR3 here is CSVGDADTQYF. The CDR3 DNA sequence: TGCAGCGTTGGAGATGCGGATACGCAGTATTTT.

This clonotype has a handful of counts. The chain recombines TRBV20-1 with TRBJ2-3; TRBD2 matches at 14 bases. With 4 bases clipped from V and 2 bases from J, the junction kept 5 bases outside the gene matches. The CDR3 totals 16 residues. The V gene's germline CDR1 is DFQATT and CDR2 SNEGSKA (reference sequence). CDR3 coding DNA: TGCAGTGCTATGGTGGGACTAGCGGGAGTCACAGATACGCAGTATTTT. This encodes CSAMVGLAGVTDTQYF.